The rows below give T cell receptor beta chains drawn from one sample of a study of OX40 agonist ivuxolimab in advanced cancers. The protocol was immunoSEQ multiplex PCR, while the TCRdb copy is restricted to in-frame clones and leaves out a portion. The sample consists of tens of thousands of clones, almost 95% of them appearing once. Sequences were derived from CD4+ or CD8+ T cells sorted from blood, sampled in a trial of the OX40 agonist ivuxolimab. These receptors originate from an adult with an advanced solid tumor such as melanoma, head and neck, liver or kidney cancer. Each CDR3 is given with its conserved first and last residue. A D gene is named only where the DNA matches it firmly. Only some rows state a clone size, as once, few, many or a class for expanded clones.

v_gene: TRBV19; j_gene: TRBJ1-1; abundance: NA; d_gene: TRBD1; CDR3aa: CASRDRGNTEAFF; CDR3nt: TGTGCCAGTAGGGACAGGGGGAACACTGAAGCTTTCTTT
v_gene: TRBV5-6; j_gene: TRBJ1-2; abundance: NA; d_gene: TRBD1; CDR3aa: CASSLNRGPNTYGYTF; CDR3nt: TGTGCCAGCAGCTTGAACAGGGGGCCCAATACCTATGGCTACACCTTC
v_gene: TRBV5-1; j_gene: TRBJ2-1; abundance: NA; d_gene: NA; CDR3aa: CASSLVGLSPYNEQFF; CDR3nt: TGCGCCAGCAGCTTGGTGGGGCTCTCCCCCTACAATGAGCAGTTCTTC
v_gene: TRBV7-6; j_gene: TRBJ2-7; abundance: once; d_gene: NA; CDR3aa: CASSPGIVSYEQYF; CDR3nt: TGTGCCAGCAGTCCCGGAATAGTTTCCTACGAGCAGTACTTC
v_gene: TRBV7-9; j_gene: TRBJ1-4; abundance: NA; d_gene: NA; CDR3aa: CASSVPPGKLFF; CDR3nt: TGTGCCAGCAGCGTACCGCCGGGAAAACTGTTTTTT
v_gene: TRBV9; j_gene: TRBJ2-7; abundance: once; d_gene: NA; CDR3aa: CASSVEGTLSYEQYF; CDR3nt: TGTGCCAGCAGCGTAGAGGGAACGCTCTCCTACGAGCAGTACTTC
v_gene: TRBV27; j_gene: TRBJ2-7; abundance: NA; d_gene: NA; CDR3aa: CASSQGDRGWTTSSYEQYF; CDR3nt: TGTGCCAGCAGTCAAGGAGACCGGGGGTGGACTACCTCCTCCTACGAGCAGTACTTC
v_gene: TRBV7-6; j_gene: TRBJ2-7; abundance: NA; d_gene: TRBD2; CDR3aa: CASSPQGTSGSYEQYF; CDR3nt: TGTGCCAGCAGCCCACAAGGGACTAGCGGATCCTACGAGCAGTACTTC
v_gene: TRBV11-3; j_gene: TRBJ1-1; abundance: NA; d_gene: NA; CDR3aa: CASSSPLRGITEAFF; CDR3nt: TGTGCCAGCAGCTCCCCATTAAGGGGGATCACTGAAGCTTTCTTT
v_gene: TRBV11-3; j_gene: TRBJ2-1; abundance: NA; d_gene: NA; CDR3aa: CASSLDLNEQFF; CDR3nt: TGTGCCAGCAGCTTAGACCTGAATGAGCAGTTCTTC
v_gene: TRBV27; j_gene: TRBJ1-6; abundance: NA; d_gene: NA; CDR3aa: CASSLSAYLALHF; CDR3nt: TGTGCCAGCAGTTTATCGGCATACCTCGCCCTCCACTTT
v_gene: TRBV5-1; j_gene: TRBJ1-2; abundance: NA; d_gene: NA; CDR3aa: CASSVTRGGYTF; CDR3nt: TGCGCCAGCAGCGTTACCAGGGGTGGCTACACCTTC
v_gene: TRBV11-1; j_gene: TRBJ2-5; abundance: NA; d_gene: NA; CDR3aa: CASSLLAPETQYF; CDR3nt: TGTGCCAGCAGCTTACTAGCTCCGGAGACCCAGTACTTC
v_gene: TRBV4-1; j_gene: TRBJ2-1; abundance: NA; d_gene: TRBD2; CDR3aa: CASSQEVLAGVSEQFF; CDR3nt: TGCGCCAGCAGCCAAGAAGTTCTAGCGGGAGTTAGTGAGCAGTTCTTC
v_gene: TRBV13; j_gene: TRBJ1-4; abundance: once; d_gene: NA; CDR3aa: CASSRGQATNEKLFF; CDR3nt: TGTGCCAGCAGCAGAGGGCAAGCAACTAATGAAAAACTGTTTTTT
v_gene: TRBV27; j_gene: TRBJ1-2; abundance: once; d_gene: NA; CDR3aa: CASAGPTPDGYTF; CDR3nt: TGTGCCAGCGCGGGACCCACCCCGGATGGCTACACCTTC
v_gene: TRBV19; j_gene: TRBJ2-7; abundance: NA; d_gene: NA; CDR3aa: CASSPSEGVYEQYF; CDR3nt: TGTGCCAGTAGTCCGTCGGAGGGAGTCTACGAGCAGTACTTC
v_gene: TRBV7-9; j_gene: TRBJ2-7; abundance: once; d_gene: NA; CDR3aa: CASSPKTDPYEQYF; CDR3nt: TGTGCCAGCAGCCCGAAGACCGACCCCTACGAGCAGTACTTC
v_gene: TRBV30; j_gene: TRBJ2-1; abundance: NA; d_gene: NA; CDR3aa: CAWALTNYNEQFF; CDR3nt: TGTGCCTGGGCATTGACTAACTACAATGAGCAGTTCTTC
v_gene: TRBV13; j_gene: TRBJ1-2; abundance: NA; d_gene: NA; CDR3aa: CASSIRGSYYGYTF; CDR3nt: TGTGCCAGCAGCATCAGGGGTTCGTACTATGGCTACACCTTC
v_gene: TRBV7-3; j_gene: TRBJ2-1; abundance: NA; d_gene: TRBD1; CDR3aa: CASSSGTVNNEQFF; CDR3nt: TGTGCCAGCAGCTCCGGGACAGTAAACAATGAGCAGTTCTTC
v_gene: TRBV9; j_gene: TRBJ1-3; abundance: NA; d_gene: TRBD1; CDR3aa: CASSEETGAGNTIYF; CDR3nt: TGTGCCAGCAGCGAGGAGACAGGGGCTGGAAACACCATATATTTT
v_gene: TRBV5-1; j_gene: TRBJ1-3; abundance: NA; d_gene: NA; CDR3aa: CASSLGSGNTIYF; CDR3nt: TGCGCCAGCAGCCTCGGCTCTGGAAACACCATATATTTT
v_gene: TRBV9; j_gene: TRBJ2-2; abundance: once; d_gene: TRBD1; CDR3aa: CASSTNHEKGQANTGELFF; CDR3nt: TGTGCCAGCAGCACCAATCACGAAAAGGGACAGGCGAACACCGGGGAGCTGTTTTTT
v_gene: TRBV13; j_gene: TRBJ2-1; abundance: NA; d_gene: NA; CDR3aa: CASREGSSYNEQFF; CDR3nt: TGTGCCAGCAGAGAAGGAAGCTCCTACAATGAGCAGTTCTTC
v_gene: TRBV29-1; j_gene: TRBJ2-7; abundance: NA; d_gene: TRBD1; CDR3aa: CSVVDRGNRYF; CDR3nt: TGCAGCGTTGTTGACAGGGGTAATCGGTACTTC
v_gene: TRBV4-1; j_gene: TRBJ1-4; abundance: NA; d_gene: NA; CDR3aa: CASSQGDATNEKLFF; CDR3nt: TGCGCCAGCAGCCAGGGGGATGCAACTAATGAAAAACTGTTTTTT
v_gene: TRBV7-6; j_gene: TRBJ1-4; abundance: NA; d_gene: NA; CDR3aa: CASSLSLGSNEKLFF; CDR3nt: TGTGCCAGCAGCTTATCGTTGGGATCTAATGAAAAACTGTTTTTT
v_gene: TRBV13; j_gene: TRBJ2-7; abundance: NA; d_gene: NA; CDR3aa: CASSLGLTYEQYF; CDR3nt: TGTGCCAGCAGCCTGGGGCTCACCTACGAGCAGTACTTC
v_gene: TRBV4-1; j_gene: TRBJ1-4; abundance: NA; d_gene: NA; CDR3aa: CASSQVGEDLNEKLFF; CDR3nt: TGCGCCAGCAGCCAAGTAGGGGAGGACCTTAATGAAAAACTGTTTTTT
v_gene: TRBV28; j_gene: TRBJ2-1; abundance: NA; d_gene: TRBD2; CDR3aa: CASSLSGRVVSRNEQFF; CDR3nt: TGTGCCAGCAGTCTAAGCGGGAGGGTAGTTTCGCGCAATGAGCAGTTCTTC
v_gene: TRBV9; j_gene: TRBJ1-5; abundance: NA; d_gene: TRBD1; CDR3aa: CASSVAGTDYQPQHF; CDR3nt: TGTGCCAGCAGCGTAGCTGGGACAGACTATCAGCCCCAGCATTTT
v_gene: TRBV28; j_gene: TRBJ2-2; abundance: NA; d_gene: NA; CDR3aa: CASSLAAYRKSDYTTGELFF; CDR3nt: TGTGCCAGCAGTTTAGCCGCGTACCGGAAATCGGACTATACCACCGGGGAGCTGTTTTTT
v_gene: TRBV7-9; j_gene: TRBJ2-3; abundance: NA; d_gene: NA; CDR3aa: CASSLRPPWADTQYF; CDR3nt: TGTGCCAGCAGCTTAAGGCCCCCCTGGGCAGATACGCAGTATTTT
v_gene: TRBV7-2; j_gene: TRBJ1-3; abundance: NA; d_gene: NA; CDR3aa: CASSSAGTLNTIYF; CDR3nt: TGTGCCAGCAGCTCGGCCGGGACGTTGAACACCATATATTTT
v_gene: TRBV13; j_gene: TRBJ2-4; abundance: NA; d_gene: NA; CDR3aa: CASSLRGSSLAKNIQYF; CDR3nt: TGTGCCAGCAGCTTACGGGGAAGTAGCCTAGCCAAAAACATTCAGTACTTC
v_gene: TRBV30; j_gene: TRBJ2-1; abundance: NA; d_gene: TRBD2; CDR3aa: CAWSDTSASYNEQFF; CDR3nt: TGTGCCTGGAGCGATACTAGCGCTTCCTACAATGAGCAGTTCTTC
v_gene: TRBV2; j_gene: TRBJ2-2; abundance: NA; d_gene: TRBD1; CDR3aa: CASQTGAAGELFF; CDR3nt: TGTGCCAGCCAAACAGGGGCCGCCGGGGAGCTGTTTTTT
v_gene: TRBV4-3; j_gene: TRBJ2-3; abundance: NA; d_gene: TRBD1; CDR3aa: CASSQDLGRGLDTQYF; CDR3nt: TGCGCCAGCAGCCAAGATCTGGGCAGGGGGCTGGATACGCAGTATTTT
v_gene: TRBV6-4; j_gene: TRBJ1-3; abundance: NA; d_gene: TRBD1; CDR3aa: CASSDSARGFSTSGNTIYF; CDR3nt: TGTGCCAGCAGTGACTCGGCCAGGGGGTTTTCCACCTCTGGAAACACCATATATTTT
v_gene: TRBV23-1; j_gene: TRBJ2-5; abundance: NA; d_gene: NA; CDR3aa: CASSQEGHLQETQYF; CDR3nt: TGCGCCAGCAGTCAAGAGGGACATCTACAAGAGACCCAGTACTTC
v_gene: TRBV6-1; j_gene: TRBJ2-7; abundance: once; d_gene: NA; CDR3aa: CASSELHLSYEQYF; CDR3nt: TGTGCCAGCAGTGAACTACATCTCTCCTACGAGCAGTACTTC
v_gene: TRBV9; j_gene: TRBJ2-3; abundance: NA; d_gene: TRBD2; CDR3aa: CASSVVLAGATDTQYF; CDR3nt: TGTGCCAGCAGCGTAGTCCTAGCGGGAGCCACAGATACGCAGTATTTT
v_gene: TRBV30; j_gene: TRBJ1-2; abundance: few; d_gene: NA; CDR3aa: CACIQGIYGYTF; CDR3nt: TGTGCCTGTATTCAGGGGATCTACGGCTACACCTTC
v_gene: TRBV27; j_gene: TRBJ2-7; abundance: NA; d_gene: TRBD1; CDR3aa: CASSLSTGGYEQYF; CDR3nt: TGTGCCAGCAGTTTATCAACAGGGGGATACGAGCAGTACTTC
v_gene: TRBV7-2; j_gene: TRBJ2-4; abundance: NA; d_gene: TRBD2; CDR3aa: CASSLLAGAQNIQYF; CDR3nt: TGTGCCAGCAGCTTATTAGCGGGAGCCCAAAACATTCAGTACTTC
v_gene: TRBV9; j_gene: TRBJ2-3; abundance: NA; d_gene: TRBD2; CDR3aa: CASSPHSGGAGKTDTQYF; CDR3nt: TGTGCCAGCAGCCCTCATTCCGGGGGGGCAGGGAAAACAGATACGCAGTATTTT
v_gene: TRBV21-1; j_gene: TRBJ2-1; abundance: NA; d_gene: NA; CDR3aa: CASSKNGREGPDNEQFF; CDR3nt: TGTGCCAGCAGCAAAAATGGGCGGGAGGGCCCAGACAATGAGCAGTTCTTC
v_gene: TRBV6-1; j_gene: TRBJ2-2; abundance: NA; d_gene: TRBD2; CDR3aa: CASSEALGLAGWELFF; CDR3nt: TGTGCCAGCAGTGAAGCTCTTGGACTAGCGGGGTGGGAGCTGTTTTTT
v_gene: TRBV7-6; j_gene: TRBJ2-1; abundance: NA; d_gene: TRBD2; CDR3aa: CASSTLSGRHNEQFF; CDR3nt: TGTGCCAGCAGCACGCTAAGCGGGAGGCATAATGAGCAGTTCTTC
v_gene: TRBV25-1; j_gene: TRBJ2-7; abundance: NA; d_gene: TRBD2; CDR3aa: CASSSDGGRAYEQYF; CDR3nt: TGTGCCAGCAGCTCCGACGGCGGGAGGGCCTACGAGCAGTACTTC
v_gene: TRBV7-8; j_gene: TRBJ1-5; abundance: NA; d_gene: NA; CDR3aa: CASSLGQGNQPQHF; CDR3nt: TGTGCCAGCAGCTTAGGTCAGGGCAATCAGCCCCAGCATTTT
v_gene: TRBV7-7; j_gene: TRBJ2-7; abundance: NA; d_gene: TRBD2; CDR3aa: CASSPDGRLREQYF; CDR3nt: TGTGCTAGCAGCCCGGACGGGAGGCTTCGCGAGCAGTACTTC